These 24 T cell receptor beta chains came from one sample sequenced in a study of graft-versus-host responses after intestinal transplantation. Sequencing used immunoSEQ multiplex PCR; TCRdb keeps in-frame clones, though not all of them. The sample records approximately 90,000 clones, around 90% being singletons. Antigen specificity for these receptors is unknown. Source: unstimulated CD8+ T cells sorted from spleen or lymph node cells, taken before transplant. Every receptor here comes from a human donor who was the organ donor for an intestinal transplant.

The V call is TRBV19, the J call TRBJ1-5, with a weak D call TRBD1 (5 bases). Germline V gene lookup returns CDR1 LNHDA and CDR2 SQIVND (reference sequence). The CDR3 covers 16 residues. Between the trimmed V and J ends, which lost 7 bases and 4 bases, there was a span of 20 bases. In nucleotides, the CDR3 is TGTGCCAGTAAGGTGTTTGGAGGGGCCCGTAATCAGCCCCAGCATTTT. The encoded protein is CASKVFGGARNQPQHF.

The chain combines TRBV19 with TRBJ2-1; 10 bases line up with TRBD2. The CDR3 is made up of 16 amino acids. Trimming took 3 bases from V and 4 from J; bases not matched to a gene: 6. Germline lookup yields CDR1 LNHDA and CDR2 SQIVND (reference sequence). The CDR3 loop reads CASSILAGALYNEQFF. Written as DNA, the CDR3 is TGTGCCAGTAGTATCCTAGCGGGGGCTTTATACAATGAGCAGTTCTTC.

This chain links TRBV27 with TRBJ1-5; D gene unclear. Germline CDR1 and CDR2: MNHEY and SMNVEV (reference sequence). V shed 0 bases and J shed 2 bases, with 8 bases lying between them. The CDR3 is 15 residues long. The CDR3 coding sequence is TGTGCCAGCAGTTTATCGTCCGGGGGCAATCAGCCCCAGCATTTT. Its translation is CASSLSSGGNQPQHF.

This clone was detected once. The chain recombines TRBV2 with TRBJ2-3; perhaps TRBD1 as D (6 bases). The CDR3 extends over 13 amino acids. Germline V lookup: CDR1 SNHLY, CDR2 FYNNEI. The V gene lost 7 bases and the J gene lost 1 base, with 9 bases spanning the gap. CDR3 in DNA: TGTGCCAGCACCGAGGGGGGCACAGATACGCAGTATTTT. This encodes CASTEGGTDTQYF.

The chain combines TRBV7-2 with TRBJ1-2; 7 bases align to TRBD1. The junction had 12 bases not matched to a gene; V was cut back by 4 bases and J by 4 bases. This CDR3 contains 16 residues. Looked up from germline, CDR1 is SGHTA and CDR2 is FQGNSA. CDR3 sequence: CASSSVTGVEGYGYTF. The CDR3, as DNA: TGTGCCAGCAGCTCCGTTACAGGGGTTGAAGGCTATGGCTACACCTTC.

The DNA of the CDR3 is TGTGCCAGCAGTCCCGAACTAGCGCGGCTAGACTATGAGCAGTTCTTC. It specifies CASSPELARLDYEQFF. The V and J genes are TRBV27 and TRBJ2-1; 7 bases fit TRBD2. Trimming took 5 bases from V and 8 from J; bases not matched to a gene: 15. Germline assignment: CDR1 MNHEY and CDR2 SMNVEV (reference sequence). This CDR3 has 16 residues.

The chain uses TRBV7-3 and TRBJ2-1; weak D call: TRBD2 (5 bases). Trimming removed 3 bases from V and 4 bases from J, with 13 bases in between. CDR3 length: 15 amino acids. The germline CDR1 and CDR2 sequences are SGHTA and FQGTGA. For the CDR3, the DNA is TGTGCCAGCAGCTTGCAAGGGAGACCTTACAATGAGCAGTTCTTC. Encoded protein: CASSLQGRPYNEQFF.

DNA of the CDR3: TGTGCCAGCAGCCCCGGGACAGGGGGCTTCGAGCAGTACTTC. Its protein product is CASSPGTGGFEQYF. V usage is TRBV11-2 and J usage is TRBJ2-7; 12 bases are shared with TRBD1. The V gene's germline CDR1 is SGHAT and CDR2 FQNNGV. CDR3 length: 14 residues. The trim removed 5 bases at V and 6 bases at J, leaving 5 bases unmatched.

The chain employs TRBV18 and TRBJ1-1, with D possibly matching TRBD1 (5 bases). The CDR3 has 13 amino acids. Between the trimmed V and J ends, which lost 4 bases and 7 bases, there was a span of 13 bases. Germline V gene lookup returns CDR1 KGHSH and CDR2 LQKENI. The CDR3 bases are TGTGCCAGCTCACACCCCTCGGACAATGAAGCTTTCTTT. Its protein product is CASSHPSDNEAFF.

The chain joins TRBV5-5 to TRBJ2-4; no definite D call. CDR1 is SGHKS, CDR2 YYEKEE, per germline (reference sequence). The CDR3 runs 14 residues. Trimming pared 0 bases from V and 0 bases from J, leaving 4 bases between. CDR3 sequence: CASSLGLAKNIQYF. CDR3 nucleotides: TGTGCCAGCAGCTTGGGGCTAGCCAAAAACATTCAGTACTTC.

In DNA, the CDR3 is TGTGCCAGTAGTATATCCCAGGGGACGGCGGTAAATGAGCAGTTCTTC. Protein sequence: CASSISQGTAVNEQFF. V and J are TRBV19 and TRBJ2-1; D is possibly TRBD1 (6 bases). With 2 bases removed from V and 7 bases from J, the gap between germline ends came to 18 bases. The V gene's germline CDR1 is LNHDA and CDR2 SQIVND (reference sequence). The CDR3 runs to 16 residues.

The V and J genes are TRBV4-1 and TRBJ2-5; D is possibly TRBD2 (7 bases). V was trimmed by 5 bases and J by 2 bases, leaving 9 bases between them. The CDR3 is 13 residues long. The germline V gene encodes CDR1 MGHRA and CDR2 YSYEKL. CDR3 DNA: TGCGCCAGCAGCAGCGGGACACAAGAGACCCAGTACTTC. Amino acids: CASSSGTQETQYF.

V and J are TRBV27 and TRBJ1-5; perhaps TRBD1 as D (5 bases). V dropped 0 bases and J dropped 9 bases, with 15 bases sitting between them. The CDR3 spans 15 residues. Germline assignment: CDR1 MNHEY and CDR2 SMNVEV (reference sequence). The CDR3, as DNA: TGTGCCAGCAGTTTATCGTGGGGGGGGGACCGGCCCCAGCATTTT. It is translated as CASSLSWGGDRPQHF.

The CDR3 spells CASNSRRSTRSSSTDTQYF. CDR3 DNA sequence: TGTGCCAGCAATAGCCGGCGATCAACCCGATCTTCTAGCACAGATACGCAGTATTTT. The V and J genes are TRBV27 and TRBJ2-3; D unclear. This CDR3 is 19 amino acids long. Germline CDR1 reads MNHEY; CDR2 reads SMNVEV (reference sequence). V was pared by 7 bases and J by 0 bases, with 26 bases between.

The CDR3 nucleotides are TGCGCCAGCAGCTGGACCAGGGTAGACTCAACTAATGAAAAACTGTTTTTT. Translation gives CASSWTRVDSTNEKLFF. V is TRBV23-1 and J is TRBJ1-4, with D possibly being TRBD1 (5 bases). TRBV23-1 is known as an ORF, though its function is uncertain. V was cut by 6 bases and J by 0 bases, with 17 bases left in between. CDR3 length equals 17 residues.

V usage is TRBV4-1 and J usage is TRBJ2-7; a possible D gene is TRBD1 (6 bases). The CDR3 totals 18 residues. Germline lookup yields CDR1 MGHRA and CDR2 YSYEKL. The germline V and J ends were trimmed by 5 bases and 3 bases, with 26 bases remaining between them. The CDR3 protein is CASSAGFGQGKFIYEQYF. CDR3 nucleotides: TGCGCCAGCAGCGCCGGATTTGGGCAGGGGAAATTTATCTACGAGCAGTACTTC.

The genes are TRBV27 and TRBJ2-3; 8 bases agree with TRBD1. CDR3 length: 15 residues. From germline, CDR1 is MNHEY and CDR2 SMNVEV (reference sequence). The junction had 4 bases not matched to a gene; V was cut back by 3 bases and J by 2 bases. Here the CDR3 reads CASSFATGVTDTQYF. CDR3 nucleotide sequence: TGTGCCAGCAGTTTTGCGACAGGGGTCACAGATACGCAGTATTTT.

CDR3 region: CASSRFGGGRDEQYF. The CDR3 DNA sequence: TGTGCCAGCAGCCGCTTCGGGGGCGGGAGAGACGAGCAGTACTTC. The chain is built from TRBV9 and TRBJ2-7; D possibly corresponds to TRBD2 (7 bases). This CDR3 is built from 15 residues. Trimming took off 4 bases at V and 5 bases at J, with 19 bases between the two ends. CDR1 is SGDLS, CDR2 YYNGEE, per germline.

J is TRBJ2-1 and V is TRBV4-1, with 9 bases that match TRBD1. The germline V gene has CDR1 MGHRA and CDR2 YSYEKL. The ends lost 0 bases at V and 8 bases at J; junction bases unmatched: 8. The CDR3 consists of 16 residues. CDR3 sequence: CASSQELRTGVDEQFF. CDR3 bases: TGCGCCAGCAGCCAAGAATTAAGGACAGGGGTGGATGAGCAGTTCTTC.

The chain is built from TRBV7-3 and TRBJ2-3; 7 positions match TRBD2. CDR3 size: 16 residues. J was trimmed by 4 bases and V by 4 bases; bases with no gene match: 11. Germline V gene sequence: CDR1 SGHTA, CDR2 FQGTGA. The CDR3 DNA reads as TGTGCCAGCAGCTCTAGGTCGGGGGGTTCCTCAGATACGCAGTATTTT. The encoded protein is CASSSRSGGSSDTQYF. The full variable domain, with the rest looked up from reference TRBV7-3 and TRBJ2-3, is GAGVSQTPSNKVTEKGKYVELRCDPISGHTALYWYRQSLGQGPEFLIYFQGTGAADDSGLPNDRFFAVRPEGSVSTLKIQRTERGDSAVYLCASSSRSGGSSDTQYFGPGTRLTVL.

The V gene is TRBV11-2, the J gene TRBJ2-1, with TRBD1 matching over 7 bases. The germline V gene encodes CDR1 SGHAT and CDR2 FQNNGV. V was clipped by 0 bases and J by 2 bases; unmatched bases: 4. The CDR3 runs to 16 residues. The CDR3, as DNA: TGTGCCAGCAGCTTAGAGATGACAGGGACCTACAATGAGCAGTTCTTC. This sequence encodes CASSLEMTGTYNEQFF.

The chain links TRBV7-9 to TRBJ2-3; TRBD1 matches at 12 bases. This CDR3 is built from 19 residues. The trim removed 5 bases at V and 4 bases at J, leaving 16 bases unmatched. From germline, CDR1 is SEHNR and CDR2 FQNEAQ (reference sequence). The chain's CDR3 is CASSGRVPGQGARADTQYF. The CDR3 bases are TGTGCCAGCAGCGGACGGGTCCCGGGACAGGGGGCGCGGGCAGATACGCAGTATTTT.

The chain carries TRBV7-9 and TRBJ2-7, with a possible D match to TRBD1 (5 bases). V gave up 1 base and J gave up 2 bases, with 12 bases separating them. This CDR3 comprises 15 residues. In germline, CDR1 is SEHNR, CDR2 FQNEAQ (reference sequence). CDR3 in DNA: TGTGCCAGCAGCTTAGTTCCTGGGGCACCCTACGAGCAGTACTTC. It translates to CASSLVPGAPYEQYF. The full variable domain, its missing parts supplied by reference TRBV7-9 and TRBJ2-7, is DTGVSQNPRHKITKRGQNVTFRCDPISEHNRLYWYRQTLGQGPEFLTYFQNEAQLEKSRLLSDRFSAERPKGSFSTLEIQRTEQGDSAMYLCASSLVPGAPYEQYFGPGTRLTVT.

Only one count was recorded for this clone. The rearrangement links TRBV9 to TRBJ2-7; 7 bases align to TRBD2. V trimming: 3 bases; J trimming: 10 bases; junction bases outside the gene matches: 16. CDR1 is SGDLS, CDR2 YYNGEE, per germline. CDR3 size: 15 residues. CDR3 sequence: CASSAGGRPTSTQYF. The CDR3 coding sequence is TGTGCCAGCAGCGCCGGGGGGAGGCCTACCTCTACCCAGTACTTC.